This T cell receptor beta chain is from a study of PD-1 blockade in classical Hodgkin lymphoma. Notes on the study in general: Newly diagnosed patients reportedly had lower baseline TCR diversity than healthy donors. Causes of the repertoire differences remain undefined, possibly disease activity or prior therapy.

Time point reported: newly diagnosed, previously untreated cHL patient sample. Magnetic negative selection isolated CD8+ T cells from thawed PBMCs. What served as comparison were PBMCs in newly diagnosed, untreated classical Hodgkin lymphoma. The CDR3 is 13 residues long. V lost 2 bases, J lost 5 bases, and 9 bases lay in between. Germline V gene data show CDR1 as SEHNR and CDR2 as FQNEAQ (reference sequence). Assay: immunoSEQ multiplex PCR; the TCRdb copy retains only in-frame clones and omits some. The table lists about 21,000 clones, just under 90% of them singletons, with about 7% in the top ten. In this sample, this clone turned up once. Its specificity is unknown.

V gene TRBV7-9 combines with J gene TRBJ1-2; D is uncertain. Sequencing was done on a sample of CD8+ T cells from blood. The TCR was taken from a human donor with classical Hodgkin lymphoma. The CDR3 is CASSLQEEYGYTF. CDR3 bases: TGTGCCAGCAGCTTACAAGAGGAGTATGGCTACACCTTC.